These 20 T cell receptor beta chains came from one sample sequenced in a study of blood T cell repertoires in COVID-19. Profiling relied on immunoSEQ multiplex PCR, and the TCRdb table lists in-frame clones only, not all of them. The sample consists of over 200,000 clones, 89% of them appearing once. Sequencing input: peripheral blood. The receptors shown here come from a man between 60 and 75 years old who had recovered from COVID-19.

This chain joins TRBV3-1 (or the pseudogene TRBV3-2) and TRBJ1-1; the D gene is possibly TRBD1 (6 bases). Deletions cut 1 base from V and 1 base from J, with 10 bases between. The germline CDR1 and CDR2 sequences are LGHDT and YNNKEL (reference sequence). This CDR3 comprises 15 residues. This CDR3 reads CASSQGLRGNTEAFF. CDR3 coding DNA: TGTGCCAGCAGCCAAGGACTCAGGGGGAACACTGAAGCTTTCTTT.

DNA of the CDR3: TGTGCCAGCAGCACATCGTGGCTGGGGCTCACTGAAGCTTTCTTT. Amino acids: CASSTSWLGLTEAFF. V gene TRBV7-2 combines with J gene TRBJ1-1; tentative D call: TRBD1 (5 bases). Germline CDR1 is SGHTA and CDR2 is FQGNSA. CDR3 length: 15 residues. V was pared by 5 bases and J by 4 bases, with 17 bases between.

The V and J genes are TRBV3-1 (or the pseudogene TRBV3-2) and TRBJ2-7; tentative D call: TRBD1 (5 bases). Germline assignment: CDR1 LGHDT and CDR2 YNNKEL (reference sequence). The CDR3 runs 14 residues. The V and J ends lost 3 bases and 0 bases respectively, with 9 bases between them. The CDR3 here is CASSHDSVSYEQYF. CDR3 nucleotides: TGTGCCAGCAGCCATGACAGTGTCTCCTACGAGCAGTACTTC.

The chain is built from TRBV7-2 and TRBJ2-5; tentative D call: TRBD1 (6 bases). The CDR3 has 13 amino acids. The germline CDR1 and CDR2 sequences are SGHTA and FQGNSA. Trimming removed 6 bases at V and 1 base at J, with 9 bases between. The CDR3 reads CASRRTVQETQYF. CDR3 sequence (DNA): TGTGCCAGCAGACGGACAGTCCAAGAGACCCAGTACTTC.

The chain combines TRBV4-1 with TRBJ2-3; TRBD2 matches 8 bases. After removal of 5 bases from V and 4 bases from J, the junction contained 8 bases not matched to a gene. Germline V gene data show CDR1 as MGHRA and CDR2 as YSYEKL. The CDR3 length is 15 residues. CDR3 nucleotides: TGCGCCAGCAGCAAAGCGGGAGCTATGGCAGATACGCAGTATTTT. It encodes CASSKAGAMADTQYF.

This sequence joins TRBV14 and TRBJ1-2, with D possibly matching TRBD1 (5 bases). Germline CDR1 is SGHDN and CDR2 is FVKESK. This CDR3 has 17 amino acids. The V end lost 0 bases, the J end lost 0 bases, and 14 bases lay between the germline ends. CDR3 amino acids: CASSQEGREGANYGYTF. CDR3 DNA: TGTGCCAGCAGCCAAGAGGGCAGGGAAGGTGCTAACTATGGCTACACCTTC.

Points on this clone: The sample contains more than one DNA sequence encoding this CDR3. The chain has TRBV3-1 (or the pseudogene TRBV3-2) and TRBJ1-2, with a weak D call TRBD1 (6 bases). The CDR3 is made up of 15 amino acids. The germline V gene encodes CDR1 LGHDT and CDR2 YNNKEL (reference sequence). V lost 0 bases and J lost 4, with 12 bases in between. This CDR3 reads CASSQDRGRGYGYTF. The DNA for the CDR3 is TGTGCCAGCAGCCAAGACAGGGGACGGGGCTATGGCTACACCTTC.

The CDR3, as DNA: TGTGCCGGATCCTCCGACAGGGCAATGACCCAGTACTTC. It codes for CAGSSDRAMTQYF. This sequence joins TRBV30 and TRBJ2-5; 7 bases fit TRBD1. With V trimmed by 8 bases and J by 7 bases, 13 bases remained unmatched. The CDR3 consists of 13 residues. The germline gives CDR1 GTSNPN, CDR2 SVGIG (reference sequence).

This sequence joins TRBV5-6 and TRBJ1-2; 9 nucleotides agree with TRBD1. CDR1 SGHDT and CDR2 YYEEEE come from the germline V gene. The CDR3 spans 14 residues. The V segment lost 3 bases and the J segment 4 bases; nucleotides outside the gene matches: 4. CDR3 bases: TGTGCCAGCAGCTCTACAGGGGGCGGCTATGGCTACACCTTC. Amino acids: CASSSTGGGYGYTF.

V gene TRBV24-1 combines with J gene TRBJ2-3, with TRBD2 matching over 10 bases. J was trimmed by 2 bases and V by 3 bases; bases with no gene match: 1. From germline, CDR1 is KGHDR and CDR2 SFDVKD. This CDR3 is built from 15 residues. The CDR3 region has the DNA TGTGCCACCAGTGATGGACTAGCGGACACAGATACGCAGTATTTT. Its translation is CATSDGLADTDTQYF.

The chain carries TRBV10-3 and TRBJ1-3, with D hard to call. V lost 6 bases to trimming and J lost 4 bases, with 13 bases between them. The CDR3 sequence is 14 residues long. Germline CDR1 reads ENHRY; CDR2 reads SYGVKD. Here the CDR3 reads CAIRTEASGNTIYF. Written as DNA, the CDR3 is TGTGCCATCAGAACAGAAGCTTCAGGAAACACCATATATTTT.

This chain links TRBV7-9 with TRBJ2-3, with a possible D match to TRBD1 (6 bases). The germline CDR1 and CDR2 sequences are SEHNR and FQNEAQ (reference sequence). V lost 5 bases and J 0 bases, leaving 12 bases between the germline ends. The CDR3 sequence is 15 residues long. CDR3 loop: CASSNGQTSTDTQYF. CDR3 DNA sequence: TGTGCCAGCAGCAATGGACAGACTAGCACAGATACGCAGTATTTT.

This rearrangement joins TRBV6-6 to TRBJ2-5; D is perhaps TRBD1 (5 bases). The CDR3 length is 16 residues. The V end lost 0 bases, the J end lost 0 bases, and 11 bases lay between the germline ends. CDR1 and CDR2 (germline): MNHNY, SVGAGI (reference sequence). The DNA of the CDR3 is TGTGCCAGCAGTTACTCGATGGGGCACGACCAAGAGACCCAGTACTTC. Its protein product is CASSYSMGHDQETQYF.

The chain is built from TRBV7-8 and TRBJ2-7, with TRBD1 matching 10 bases. There are 14 residues in the CDR3. CDR1 and CDR2 from the germline V gene are SGHVS and FQNEAQ. The junction had 6 bases not matched to a gene; V was cut back by 5 bases and J by 5 bases. The CDR3: CASSRDRGSHEQYF. The CDR3 DNA reads as TGTGCCAGCAGCCGGGACAGGGGATCCCACGAGCAGTACTTC.

This clone was seen just once. This chain joins TRBV7-9 and TRBJ1-1; no reliable D call. Germline loops: CDR1 SEHNR, CDR2 FQNEAQ (reference sequence). Trimming left V 7 bases short and J 11 bases short, with 17 bases between. CDR3 size: 12 residues. DNA of the CDR3: TGTGCCAGCACCCCCGGCGGATTCCGCGCTTTCTTT. Translating gives CASTPGGFRAFF.

This chain connects TRBV3-1 (or the pseudogene TRBV3-2) to TRBJ2-1; 8 bases align to TRBD2. The CDR3 length is 15 residues. CDR1 and CDR2 from the germline V gene are LGHDT and YNNKEL (reference sequence). V shed 4 bases and J 5 bases; nucleotides not matched to a gene: 7. DNA of the CDR3: TGTGCCAGCAGCCGGCCGGGACTAGTGCACAATGAGCAGTTCTTC. The encoded protein is CASSRPGLVHNEQFF.

The chain combines TRBV2 with TRBJ2-7; 10 positions agree with TRBD1. The V gene end was trimmed by 7 bases and the J gene end by 6 bases; junction bases not matched to a gene: 6. Germline V CDR1 and CDR2: SNHLY, FYNNEI. The CDR3 totals 13 residues. The CDR3 spells CASTGTGEGEQYF. The CDR3 nucleotides read TGTGCCAGCACCGGGACAGGGGAAGGCGAGCAGTACTTC.

The V and J genes are TRBV18 and TRBJ1-4; 10 bases are shared with TRBD1. After removal of 1 base from V and 0 bases from J, the junction contained 11 bases not matched to a gene. Germline lookup yields CDR1 KGHSH and CDR2 LQKENI. The CDR3 length is 20 residues. The CDR3 DNA reads TGTGCCAGCTCACCACGTCGAGATGACAGGGGGCCTACAACTAATGAAAAACTGTTTTTT. It specifies CASSPRRDDRGPTTNEKLFF.

J is TRBJ2-2 and V is TRBV6-5; D is perhaps TRBD2 (5 bases). This CDR3 region has 14 residues. Looked up from germline, CDR1 is MNHEY and CDR2 is SVGAGI. Trimming removed 1 base from V and 2 bases from J, with 5 bases in between. The CDR3 is CASSYWTNTGELFF. The CDR3 nucleotides are TGTGCCAGCAGTTACTGGACTAACACCGGGGAGCTGTTTTTT.

The CDR3 sequence is CASTLRVPTDTQYF. As DNA, the CDR3 is TGCGCCAGCACTTTACGGGTACCGACAGATACGCAGTATTTT. The chain recombines TRBV5-1 with TRBJ2-3; D not resolved. V lost 6 bases and J 3 bases, leaving 14 bases between the germline ends. The germline CDR1 and CDR2 sequences are SGHRS and YFSETQ. The CDR3 runs 14 residues.